The clone carrying this TCR beta chain was seen at least ten times. Its antigen remains unknown. Germline values: CDR1 GTSNPN, CDR2 SVGIG (reference sequence). The CDR3 has 12 amino acids. Trimming stripped 1 base from V and 4 bases from J, with 7 bases between. From RNA transcripts, TCR beta CDR3 regions were amplified. Initially, a first-round RT-PCR of the TCR CDR3 employed the HTBI primer set. One entry per CDR3 protein results from TCRdb running MiXCR on the multiplex PCR reads. The sample lists over 450,000 distinct CDR3 sequences, under 20% seen once, with roughly a sixth in the top ten. PBMCs stemmed from around 10 ml fresh peripheral blood. This sample is drawn from a study of T cells in Graves' hyperthyroidism and ophthalmopathy. Broader study findings: Ophthalmopathy prediction by the model preceded onset by a median 6.5 months. Classification by a 13 V-J model distinguished ophthalmopathy from stable hyperthyroidism.

The sequenced sample consisted of blood. The J gene is TRBJ1-2, the V gene TRBV30; no clear D. This receptor was taken from a woman aged 18-29 years with Graves' ophthalmopathy. CDR3 bases: TGTGCCTGGAGTGGAGGGAGCTATGGCTACACCTTC. Translated, it gives CAWSGGSYGYTF.